Each of the 11 T cell receptor beta chains below was sequenced from the same sample in a study of blood T cell repertoires in COVID-19. Using immunoSEQ multiplex PCR, the repertoire was profiled, and TCRdb retains in-frame clones only, with some absent. The table has approximately 380,000 clones, 85% seen once; the top ten hold roughly 3.7%. The specimen was peripheral blood. These TCRs come from a woman aged 18-29 years with acute or convalescent COVID-19.

The rearrangement uses TRBV19 and TRBJ1-1; 10 nucleotides match TRBD1. Germline V gives CDR1 LNHDA, CDR2 SQIVND (reference sequence). This CDR3 has 16 amino acids. V was pared by 7 bases and J by 4 bases, with 12 bases of the junction left unmatched. For the CDR3, the DNA is TGTGCCAGTAACTATAAGACAGGGGGCGACGGCACTGAAGCTTTCTTT. Encoded protein: CASNYKTGGDGTEAFF.

The chain recombines TRBV30 with TRBJ2-6; no definite D call. The V end was cut by 0 bases, the J end by 0 bases, with 6 bases between. The length of the CDR3 is 15 residues. Germline CDR1 and CDR2: GTSNPN and SVGIG (reference sequence). Here the CDR3 reads CAWSVLDSGANVLTF. For the CDR3, the DNA is TGTGCCTGGAGTGTACTCGACTCTGGGGCCAACGTCCTGACTTTC.

The sample holds one count of this clone. CDR3 residues: CASSDRIYEQYF. The CDR3 bases are TGTGCCAGCAGTGACAGGATCTACGAGCAGTACTTC. The rearrangement links TRBV2 to TRBJ2-7; D not certain. The CDR3 is made up of 12 amino acids. The germline V gene has CDR1 SNHLY and CDR2 FYNNEI. V lost 3 bases to trimming and J lost 3 bases, with 6 bases between them.

In nucleotides, the CDR3 is TGTGCCACCAGTGACGCCCTGGCGGGAGATACGCAGTATTTT. Protein sequence: CATSDALAGDTQYF. V usage is TRBV24-1 and J usage is TRBJ2-3, with D possibly TRBD2 on 5 matching bases. The CDR3 runs 14 residues. Germline lookup yields CDR1 KGHDR and CDR2 SFDVKD. V gave up 4 bases and J gave up 5 bases, with 12 bases separating them.

The V and J genes are TRBV7-3 and TRBJ2-1; D perhaps matches TRBD1 (6 bases). Germline V gene data show CDR1 as SGHTA and CDR2 as FQGTGA. V lost 2 bases to trimming and J lost 3 bases, with 11 bases between them. CDR3 size: 15 residues. The CDR3 loop is CASSLLPTGYNEQFF. As DNA, the CDR3 is TGTGCCAGCAGCTTACTCCCGACAGGCTACAATGAGCAGTTCTTC.

J is TRBJ2-1 and V is TRBV24-1; TRBD1 aligns across 8 bases. The CDR3 extends over 16 amino acids. V was clipped by 4 bases and J by 5 bases; unmatched bases: 9. Per the germline V gene, CDR1 is KGHDR and CDR2 is SFDVKD. DNA of the CDR3: TGTGCCACCAGTGACCTCAGACAGGGGACGGACAATGAGCAGTTCTTC. Its translation: CATSDLRQGTDNEQFF.

Points on this clone: This same CDR3 is encoded by further DNA sequences in the sample. The chain recombines TRBV7-9 with TRBJ2-7; no definite D call. CDR1 and CDR2 from the germline V gene are SEHNR and FQNEAQ (reference sequence). Trimming took off 3 bases at V and 3 bases at J, with 3 bases between the two ends. This CDR3 has 11 amino acids. CDR3 in amino acids: CASSFSYEQYF. For the CDR3, the DNA is TGTGCCAGCAGCTTCAGCTACGAGCAGTACTTC.

The chain uses TRBV28 and TRBJ2-1; TRBD2 matches at 10 bases. Germline V gene lookup returns CDR1 MDHEN and CDR2 SYDVKM. CDR3 size: 16 residues. Trimming at V came to 3 bases and at J to 9 bases, leaving 11 bases not matched to a gene. The CDR3 region has the DNA TGTGCCAGCAGTTTTTTCGCTCTAGCGGGAGTGAGTGAGCAGTTCTTC. Protein sequence: CASSFFALAGVSEQFF. Filled out from reference TRBV28 and TRBJ2-1, the complete variable domain reads DVKVTQSSRYLVKRTGEKVFLECVQDMDHENMFWYRQDPGLGLRLIYFSYDVKMKEKGDIPEGYSVSREKKERFSLILESASTNQTSMYLCASSFFALAGVSEQFFGPGTRLTVL.

The chain joins TRBV7-2 to TRBJ2-5; the D gene is possibly TRBD2 (6 bases). This CDR3 has 15 residues. V gave up 1 base and J gave up 1 base, with 10 bases separating them. Germline V lookup: CDR1 SGHTA, CDR2 FQGNSA. The CDR3 region has the DNA TGTGCCAGCAGCTTAGTAGCGGCCCTCCAAGAGACCCAGTACTTC. Protein sequence: CASSLVAALQETQYF.

This chain joins TRBV7-9 and TRBJ1-3; D gene unclear. The V end was cut by 2 bases, the J end by 0 bases, with 8 bases between. This CDR3 has 15 residues. CDR1 is SEHNR and CDR2 is FQNEAQ in the germline V gene (reference sequence). CDR3 DNA: TGTGCCAGCAGCTTAATGGCAAGCTCTGGAAACACCATATATTTT. As protein: CASSLMASSGNTIYF.

The gene calls are TRBV3-1 (or the pseudogene TRBV3-2) and TRBJ2-7; TRBD2 matches at 9 bases. CDR3 length: 15 residues. V lost 4 bases to trimming and J lost 5 bases; unmatched junction nucleotides: 9. Germline values: CDR1 LGHDT, CDR2 YNNKEL (reference sequence). CDR3 coding DNA: TGTGCCAGCAGCCCATATAGCGGGAGACAACACGAGCAGTACTTC. Encoded protein: CASSPYSGRQHEQYF.